One sample yielded the 4 T cell receptor beta chains listed below, sequenced in a study of vaccination effects on CD4 cells after COVID-19. Data came from immunoSEQ multiplex PCR; TCRdb stores just in-frame clones and leaves some out. The data contain tens of thousands of clones, 60% to 75% of them seen just once; the ten biggest clones take up around 1.2%. Before sequencing, viral peptide pools were used by the ViraFEST assay to expand antigen-specific CD4+ T cells. Culture lasted roughly 9 days before CD4+ T cell isolation. The vaccine given was either BNT162b2 or mRNA-1273, in two doses. No cognate antigen is known for these TCRs. Sequenced material: CD4+ T cells from PBMCs cultured with HCoV-229E spike peptides, taken after COVID-19 vaccination. These receptors all stem from a human donor who received a COVID-19 vaccine.

The V gene is TRBV5-1, the J gene TRBJ1-4; the D is unclear. The CDR3 spans 13 residues. Germline V CDR1 and CDR2: SGHRS, YFSETQ. Trimming left V 4 bases short and J 5 bases short, with 9 bases between. For the CDR3, the DNA is TGCGCCAGCAGCCCCGCGGTCAATGAAAAACTGTTTTTT. Its translation is CASSPAVNEKLFF.

The chain employs TRBV24-1 and TRBJ2-5; 8 bases are a match to TRBD2. The V and J ends lost 5 bases and 4 bases, in that order; junction bases with no gene match: 8. The CDR3 totals 15 residues. CDR1 and CDR2 from the germline V gene are KGHDR and SFDVKD. CDR3: CATSVGGGTGETQYF. CDR3 bases: TGTGCCACCAGTGTCGGCGGGGGGACTGGAGAGACCCAGTACTTC.

This chain joins TRBV30 and TRBJ1-4; 10 nucleotides line up with TRBD1. Germline V gene sequence: CDR1 GTSNPN, CDR2 SVGIG (reference sequence). The length of the CDR3 is 13 residues. The J segment lost 5 bases and the V segment lost 6 bases, leaving 3 bases of the junction unmatched. CDR3 residues: CACPGQGNEKLFF. DNA for the CDR3: TGTGCCTGCCCGGGACAGGGGAATGAAAAACTGTTTTTT. Full variable domain (missing parts from reference TRBV30 and TRBJ1-4): SQTIHQWPATLVQPVGSPLSLECTVEGTSNPNLYWYRQAAGRGLQLLFYSVGIGQISSEVPQNLSASRPQDRQFILSSKKLLLSDSGFYLCACPGQGNEKLFFGSGTQLSVL.

This clone is a singleton in its sample. The chain combines TRBV5-1 with TRBJ2-3, with D maybe TRBD2 (6 bases). The CDR3 has 15 residues. Trimming left V 4 bases short and J 5 bases short, with 17 bases between. CDR1 and CDR2 from the germline V gene are SGHRS and YFSETQ. The CDR3 coding sequence is TGCGCCAGCAGCCCGTCCGCCCTAGCGCAAGATACGCAGTATTTT. This codes for CASSPSALAQDTQYF.